The rows below give T cell receptor beta chains drawn from one sample of a study of blood T cell repertoires in COVID-19. Assay used: immunoSEQ multiplex PCR; TCRdb lists only in-frame clones, some missing. Counted here are approximately 250,000 clones, approximately 86% occurring once; the ten biggest clones make up over 5%. Sequencing used peripheral blood. Every receptor here comes from a woman aged 55-69 years with COVID-19, enrolled during active disease. Both conserved end residues are part of each CDR3. D genes are given only for firm matches. Some rows have no size entry. The others give once, few or many, or a class for an expanded clone.

j_gene,d_gene,v_gene,abundance,CDR3aa,CDR3nt
TRBJ2-3,TRBD2,TRBV19,NA,CASSIQLAGASTDTQYF,TGTGCCAGTAGTATTCAACTAGCGGGAGCTAGCACAGATACGCAGTATTTT
TRBJ1-2,NA,TRBV29-1,NA,CSVEETVYGYTF,TGCAGCGTTGAAGAGACAGTATATGGCTACACCTTC
TRBJ2-1,TRBD2,TRBV4-2,NA,CASSSMAGVGEQFF,TGTGCCAGCAGCTCAATGGCGGGGGTCGGTGAGCAGTTCTTC
TRBJ2-1,TRBD2,TRBV7-9,NA,CASSPRLAGFNEQFF,TGTGCCAGCAGCCCTAGACTAGCGGGGTTCAATGAGCAGTTCTTC
TRBJ2-1,NA,TRBV27,NA,CASSTSPSLRSSYNEQFF,TGTGCCAGCAGTACCTCCCCTAGCCTACGTAGCTCCTACAATGAGCAGTTCTTC
TRBJ1-1,TRBD1,TRBV6-5,once,CASSTQGADTEAFF,TGTGCCAGCAGTACCCAGGGGGCGGACACTGAAGCTTTCTTT
TRBJ1-2,TRBD1,TRBV10-3,once,CAISEVRGRNYTF,TGTGCCATCAGTGAGGTCAGGGGGCGGAACTACACCTTC
TRBJ1-3,NA,TRBV19,NA,CASTLQLRQNTIYF,TGTGCCAGTACCCTACAATTGCGACAGAACACCATATATTTT
TRBJ1-2,NA,TRBV28,NA,CASSRGDGNGYTF,TGTGCCAGCAGTCGGGGGGATGGTAATGGCTACACCTTC
TRBJ2-1,TRBD1,TRBV3-1/TRBV3-2,NA,CASSPGTAYNEQFF,TGTGCCAGCAGCCCCGGGACAGCCTACAATGAGCAGTTCTTC
TRBJ1-5,NA,TRBV28,NA,CASTSGGVGRQPQHF,TGTGCCAGCACGTCCGGGGGGGTAGGGAGACAGCCCCAGCATTTT
TRBJ2-1,NA,TRBV21-1,NA,CASSKEALAGNYNEQFF,TGTGCCAGCAGCAAAGAGGCCCTAGCGGGGAACTACAATGAGCAGTTCTTC
TRBJ1-1,NA,TRBV14,NA,CASSQTTGRTEAFF,TGTGCCAGCAGCCAAACTACAGGGAGAACCGAGGCTTTCTTT
TRBJ1-5,NA,TRBV18,NA,CASSADSNQPQHF,TGTGCCAGCTCAGCGGATAGCAATCAGCCCCAGCATTTT
TRBJ1-2,NA,TRBV9,NA,CASSVSDTVYGYTF,TGTGCCAGCAGCGTATCGGACACCGTCTATGGCTACACCTTC
TRBJ1-6,NA,TRBV7-2,NA,CASSPDSSSYNSPLHF,TGTGCCAGCAGCCCGGACAGCAGCTCCTATAATTCACCCCTCCACTTT
TRBJ1-4,NA,TRBV11-2,NA,CASSPQGLANEKLFF,TGTGCCAGCAGCCCGCAGGGGTTGGCTAATGAAAAACTGTTTTTT
TRBJ1-1,NA,TRBV20-1,NA,CSAAHSTEAFF,TGCAGTGCCGCACACAGCACTGAAGCTTTCTTT
TRBJ2-7,NA,TRBV10-3,NA,CAIRGTSSGYEQYF,TGTGCCATCAGGGGGACTTCGTCGGGCTACGAGCAGTACTTC
TRBJ2-7,TRBD2,TRBV10-3,NA,CATQREGPSYEQYF,TGTGCCACCCAGCGGGAGGGCCCCTCCTACGAGCAGTACTTC
TRBJ2-7,NA,TRBV11-3,once,CASSLRRGYEQYF,TGTGCCAGCAGCTTAAGACGGGGATACGAGCAGTACTTC
TRBJ1-2,NA,TRBV11-2,NA,CASSLEVGRVYGYTF,TGTGCCAGCAGCTTAGAGGTGGGGCGCGTCTATGGCTACACCTTC
TRBJ2-2,NA,TRBV19,few,CASIRTENTGELFF,TGTGCCAGTATACGGACTGAAAACACCGGGGAGCTGTTTTTT
TRBJ1-1,NA,TRBV6-5,once,CASSYGTIGTEAFF,TGTGCCAGCAGTTACGGGACAATTGGCACTGAAGCTTTCTTT